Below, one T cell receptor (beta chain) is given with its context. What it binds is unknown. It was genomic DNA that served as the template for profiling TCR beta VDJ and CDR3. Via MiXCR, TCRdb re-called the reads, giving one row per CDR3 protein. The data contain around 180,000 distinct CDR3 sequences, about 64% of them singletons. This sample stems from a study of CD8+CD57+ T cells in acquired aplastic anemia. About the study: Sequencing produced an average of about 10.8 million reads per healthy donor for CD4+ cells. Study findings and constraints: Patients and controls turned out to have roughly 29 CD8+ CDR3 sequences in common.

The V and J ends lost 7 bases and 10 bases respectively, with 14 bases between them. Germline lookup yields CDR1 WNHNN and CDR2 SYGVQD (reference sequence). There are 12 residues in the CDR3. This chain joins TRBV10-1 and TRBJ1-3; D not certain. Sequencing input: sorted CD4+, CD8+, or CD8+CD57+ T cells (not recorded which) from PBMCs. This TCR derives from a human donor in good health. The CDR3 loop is CASKGRLITIYF. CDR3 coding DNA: TGCGCCAGCAAAGGCAGGCTCATTACCATATATTTT.